This TCR beta chain was sequenced for a study of cytomegalovirus exposure and HLA in healthy donors. Findings and limits, study-wide: Differences between HLA loci emerged in a later analysis of TCR association rates, with DRB1 most and HLA-C fewest.

This CDR3 contains 15 residues. Germline V CDR1 and CDR2: SSHAT, FNYEAQ (reference sequence). PCR primers comprised 60 Vbeta and 13 Jbeta primers. Measured with immunoSEQ multiplex PCR; TCRdb has only the in-frame clones, and not every one. The profile shows about 140,000 clones, 82% of them singletons. As concerns this clone: The antigen remains undetermined. Germline is not matched at one junction end, which may reflect a read error.

The chain employs TRBV7-7 and TRBJ2-1; 8 nucleotides agree with TRBD2. The sequenced material came from PBMCs. This receptor was identified in a male donor in good health and CMV-seronegative. CDR3 sequence reads: CASSLDSGKTNEQFF. Here the CDR3 DNA reads TGTGCTAGCAGCTTAGATAGCGGGAAAACGAATGAGCAGTTCTTC.